One and the same sample provided the 22 T cell receptor beta chains below, sequenced in a study of breast tumors, draining lymph nodes, adjacent tissues. MiXCR, run by TCRdb on the multiplex PCR reads, gives a single entry per CDR3 protein. The profile shows about 180,000 distinct CDR3 sequences, approximately 33% of them singletons. Samples came from axillary lymph nodes draining the breast cancer. Sequencing was performed on axillary lymph node tissue. The receptors originated from a female donor with breast cancer. Some clones in this sample may be carry-over from other donors' samples.

There are many counts of this clonotype. The J gene is TRBJ1-2, the V gene TRBV3-1; D unclear. Germline CDR1 is LGHDT and CDR2 is YNNKEL (reference sequence). The CDR3 runs 11 residues. Trimming pared 0 bases from V and 7 bases from J, leaving 3 bases between. This chain's CDR3 is CASSQDGGYTF. The CDR3 DNA reads TGTGCCAGCAGCCAAGATGGTGGCTACACCTTC.

This clonotype was seen repeatedly, ten times or more. V is TRBV4-1 and J is TRBJ1-2; D gene ambiguous. Germline V lookup: CDR1 MGHRA, CDR2 YSYEKL. The V end was cut by 3 bases, the J end by 8 bases, with 19 bases between. This CDR3 spans 15 amino acids. CDR3 sequence: CASSQPLRVGPGYTF. CDR3 nucleotides: TGCGCCAGCAGCCAGCCCCTTCGGGTCGGACCGGGCTACACCTTC.

J is TRBJ1-5 and V is TRBV7-8, with 9 bases matching TRBD1. The CDR3 loop spans 16 amino acids. J gave up 0 bases and V 3 bases, and 3 bases lay outside the gene matches. Germline CDR1 and CDR2: SGHVS and FQNEAQ. The CDR3 DNA is TGTGCCAGCAGCTTGACAGGGGGGTCTAGCAATCAGCCCCAGCATTTT. Residues: CASSLTGGSSNQPQHF.

This clonotype appeared many times. The genes are TRBV4-3 and TRBJ2-1; tentative D call: TRBD2 (6 bases). Trimming shortened V by 0 bases and J by 0 bases, and 18 bases separated the two germline ends. Looked up from germline, CDR1 is LGHNA and CDR2 is YSLEER. The CDR3 totals 19 residues. CDR3 sequence: CASSQDGPGSPSSYNEQFF. For the CDR3, the DNA is TGCGCCAGCAGCCAAGATGGCCCCGGGAGTCCGAGCTCCTACAATGAGCAGTTCTTC.

A note on this clonotype: Possible read error: a much larger clone is one base away. This rearrangement joins TRBV27 to TRBJ2-7; D may be TRBD1 (5 bases). Germline lookup yields CDR1 MNHEY and CDR2 SMNVEV (reference sequence). This CDR3 is 15 amino acids long. V was trimmed by 0 bases and J by 2 bases, leaving 11 bases between them. Here the CDR3 DNA reads TGTGCCAGCAGTTTATCGCTTAGCAGGGCCTACGAGCAGTACTTC. It translates to CASSLSLSRAYEQYF.

This clonotype was picked up many times. The rearrangement links TRBV5-1 to TRBJ1-6; possibly TRBD1 for D (6 bases). The CDR3 is made up of 15 amino acids. Germline CDR1 is SGHRS and CDR2 is YFSETQ. V was pared by 6 bases and J by 2 bases, with 12 bases between. CDR3 nucleotides: TGCGCCAGCACCCAAGGGGGAGCCTATAATTCACCCCTCCACTTT. Its protein is CASTQGGAYNSPLHF. The variable domain in full, completed from reference TRBV5-1 and TRBJ1-6, reads KAGVTQTPRYLIKTRGQQVTLSCSPISGHRSVSWYQQTPGQGLQFLFEYFSETQRNKGNFPGRFSGRQFSNSRSEMNVSTLELGDSALYLCASTQGGAYNSPLHFGNGTRLTVT.

The chain carries TRBV7-9 and TRBJ1-1, with D uncertain. V was pared by 1 base and J by 2 bases, with 11 bases between. The CDR3 loop spans 15 amino acids. Germline V gene sequence: CDR1 SEHNR, CDR2 FQNEAQ (reference sequence). The CDR3 nucleotides read TGTGCCAGCAGCTTAGGGCTACCCCAAAACACTGAAGCTTTCTTT. Translating it yields CASSLGLPQNTEAFF.

This chain joins TRBV25-1 and TRBJ1-2, with 8 positions matching TRBD1. Germline values: CDR1 MGHDK, CDR2 SYGVNS. The CDR3 contains 13 residues. Trimming cost V 5 bases and J 5 bases; bases outside gene matches: 4. CDR3 nucleotides: TGTGCCAGCAGTACGACAGGGGAATATGGCTACACCTTC. Encoded protein: CASSTTGEYGYTF.

This clonotype was recorded once. A much larger clone sits a single nucleotide away, making a read error possible. The V call is TRBV5-1, the J call TRBJ2-5, with 7 positions matching TRBD1. After removal of 4 bases from V and 4 bases from J, the junction contained 7 bases not matched to a gene. The CDR3 sequence is 14 residues long. Germline values: CDR1 SGHRS, CDR2 YFSETQ. The CDR3 region has the DNA TGCGCCAGCAGCCCCGGGACAGTTCGAGAGACCCAGTACTTC. Its translation: CASSPGTVRETQYF.

This clonotype was seen repeatedly, ten times or more. The rearrangement links TRBV14 to TRBJ2-2, with D hard to call. This CDR3 is built from 14 residues. Between the trimmed V and J ends, which lost 2 bases and 6 bases, there was a span of 10 bases. Germline V gives CDR1 SGHDN, CDR2 FVKESK. This CDR3 reads CASSQKSVAGELFF. As DNA, the CDR3 is TGTGCCAGCAGCCAAAAAAGTGTCGCCGGGGAGCTGTTTTTT. The full variable domain, its missing parts supplied by reference TRBV14 and TRBJ2-2, is EAGVTQFPSHSVIEKGQTVTLRCDPISGHDNLYWYRRVMGKEIKFLLHFVKESKQDESGMPNNRFLAERTGGTYSTLKVQPAELEDSGVYFCASSQKSVAGELFFGEGSRLTVL.

This clonotype was detected ten times or more. The J gene is TRBJ2-5, the V gene TRBV7-9; 12 bases agree with TRBD2. The CDR3 covers 16 residues. After removal of 5 bases from V and 4 bases from J, the junction contained 8 bases not matched to a gene. CDR1 and CDR2 from the germline V gene are SEHNR and FQNEAQ (reference sequence). The CDR3: CASSRPSGRAVETQYF. The CDR3 nucleotides are TGTGCCAGCAGCCGTCCTAGCGGGAGGGCCGTAGAGACCCAGTACTTC.

This clonotype has a count of ten or more. The V gene is TRBV3-1, the J gene TRBJ2-1; D unclear. V was trimmed by 0 bases and J by 7 bases, leaving 7 bases between them. There are 13 residues in the CDR3. In germline, CDR1 is LGHDT, CDR2 YNNKEL (reference sequence). CDR3 in amino acids: CASSQDMRNEQFF. The CDR3 region has the DNA TGTGCCAGCAGCCAAGATATGCGGAATGAGCAGTTCTTC.

This clonotype was seen a few times. This could be a read error, since a much larger clone is one nucleotide away. This sequence joins TRBV5-6 and TRBJ1-2; TRBD1 is a possible D gene (6 bases). The CDR3 length is 15 residues. Germline CDR1 and CDR2: SGHDT and YYEEEE. V was shortened by 1 base and J by 3 bases, with 13 bases between the two germline ends. The CDR3 bases are TGTGCCAGCAGCTTGACGGGGGCCGTTGACTATGGCTACACCTTC. It encodes CASSLTGAVDYGYTF.

The chain links TRBV28 to TRBJ1-6, with TRBD1 identical over 7 bases. The length of the CDR3 is 16 residues. The V and J ends lost 9 bases and 11 bases, in that order; junction bases with no gene match: 19. Germline CDR1 and CDR2: MDHEN and SYDVKM. The CDR3, as DNA: TGTGCCAGTTTGGGACTTGACAGGGCGGGAAACCCACCCCTCCACTTT. Translating gives CASLGLDRAGNPPLHF. Complete variable domain (other parts from reference TRBV28 and TRBJ1-6): DVKVTQSSRYLVKRTGEKVFLECVQDMDHENMFWYRQDPGLGLRLIYFSYDVKMKEKGDIPEGYSVSREKKERFSLILESASTNQTSMYLCASLGLDRAGNPPLHFGNGTRLTVT.

V and J are TRBV14 and TRBJ2-7, with 10 positions matching TRBD2. V lost 0 bases and J lost 2; bases outside the gene matches: 10. This CDR3 comprises 18 residues. In germline, CDR1 is SGHDN, CDR2 FVKESK. CDR3 protein: CASSQDGLLAGETYEQYF. The CDR3 DNA follows: TGTGCCAGCAGCCAAGATGGCCTCCTAGCGGGGGAGACCTACGAGCAGTACTTC.

Notes on this clonotype: A read error may be the cause here, since a much bigger clone is one base away. The chain couples TRBV30 to TRBJ2-1; 11 bases map to TRBD1. The germline gives CDR1 GTSNPN, CDR2 SVGIG (reference sequence). The CDR3 has 16 residues. In DNA, the CDR3 is TGTGCCTGGAGTGTACGGGACAGGGGGTCCTACAATGAGCAGTCCTTC. Amino acids: CAWSVRDRGSYNEQSF.

The V call is TRBV28, the J call TRBJ2-5; possible D gene TRBD2, 6 bases. This CDR3 contains 18 residues. Germline-derived CDR1 and CDR2 are MDHEN and SYDVKM. V dropped 2 bases and J dropped 1 base, with 20 bases sitting between them. The CDR3 protein is CASSLRILRGTFQETQYF. Written as DNA, the CDR3 is TGTGCCAGCAGTTTAAGGATCTTGCGGGGAACCTTCCAAGAGACCCAGTACTTC.

This clonotype was counted many times. The chain has TRBV19 and TRBJ2-7, with D unclear. V was cut by 5 bases and J by 2 bases, with 13 bases left in between. The CDR3 covers 14 residues. Germline assignment: CDR1 LNHDA and CDR2 SQIVND (reference sequence). CDR3 residues: CASSSYGPPYEQYF. CDR3 nucleotide sequence: TGTGCCAGTAGTTCCTACGGGCCACCCTACGAGCAGTACTTC.

This clonotype appeared a few times. The rearrangement links TRBV28 to TRBJ2-1; 8 positions match TRBD1. Germline V gives CDR1 MDHEN, CDR2 SYDVKM. CDR3 length: 14 residues. J gave up 2 bases and V 10 bases, and 7 bases lay outside the gene matches. CDR3 DNA sequence: TGTGCCATCCCCGGGACAGGCCCCTACAATGAGCAGTTCTTC. Its translation is CAIPGTGPYNEQFF.

A remark on this clonotype: Here the CDR3 omits its conserved ending phenylalanine or tryptophan, so a read error is the likely source. The chain couples TRBV19 to TRBJ2-5; 8 bases are shared with TRBD2. The V and J ends lost 6 bases and 7 bases, in that order; junction bases with no gene match: 10. The CDR3 extends over 14 amino acids. Per the germline V gene, CDR1 is LNHDA and CDR2 is SQIVND (reference sequence). The CDR3 region is CASSISGRGGTQYS. CDR3 sequence (DNA): TGTGCCAGTAGCATAAGCGGGAGAGGTGGGACCCAGTACTCC.

This clonotype was recorded at least ten times. The chain carries TRBV20-1 and TRBJ2-4, with TRBD1 as a possible D gene (5 bases). The germline CDR1 and CDR2 sequences are DFQATT and SNEGSKA (reference sequence). Between the trimmed V and J ends, which lost 1 base and 4 bases, there was a span of 14 bases. CDR3 length: 15 residues. The CDR3 sequence: CSARVVRASKNIQYF. CDR3 nucleotides: TGCAGTGCTAGAGTGGTCAGGGCGTCAAAAAACATTCAGTACTTC.

This clonotype showed up many times. The chain links TRBV7-6 to TRBJ1-5, with D tentatively TRBD1 (6 bases). This CDR3 is built from 15 residues. Trimming stripped 6 bases from V and 2 bases from J, with 14 bases between. CDR1 and CDR2 (germline): SGHVS, FNYEAQ. The CDR3 here is CASSPGVGGNQPQHF. For the CDR3, the DNA is TGTGCCAGCAGTCCAGGGGTGGGGGGCAATCAGCCCCAGCATTTT.